The 27 T cell receptor beta chains given below trace back to one sample, sequenced in a study of beta chain features in type 1 diabetes. Their specific antigens are unknown. Findings of the study overall: Moderate yet significant TCRB CDR3 shortening was seen in Type 1 diabetes patients in all four CD4+ subsets.

All of the isolated RNA was reverse transcribed, so expressed TCRB transcripts were sequenced. Clones were read by immunoSEQ multiplex PCR, and TCRdb kept only the in-frame ones, dropping some. The profile shows roughly 730,000 clones, roughly 12% of them singletons. Input material: naive CD4+ T cells from blood. These receptors were collected from a young man with type 1 diabetes.

The chain links TRBV28 to TRBJ1-2; 7 bases map to TRBD1. Trimming removed 2 bases from V and 5 bases from J; junction bases left unmatched: 2. Germline-derived CDR1 and CDR2 are MDHEN and SYDVKM. The CDR3 is 13 residues long. The CDR3 nucleotides read TGTGCCAGCAGTTTAAGGGGGCCGTATGGCTACACCTTC. Residues: CASSLRGPYGYTF.

This clone has just a few counts. The sample has other DNA sequences that encode this CDR3 too. J is TRBJ1-4 and V is TRBV18; no clear D. The germline V gene encodes CDR1 KGHSH and CDR2 LQKENI. With 1 base removed from V and 6 bases from J, the gap between germline ends came to 6 bases. This CDR3 comprises 13 residues. The CDR3 coding sequence is TGTGCCAGCTCACCACGGACGGATGAAAAACTGTTTTTT. This sequence encodes CASSPRTDEKLFF.

This clone was seen more than once but under ten times. This rearrangement joins TRBV28 to TRBJ2-5; 10 positions agree with TRBD1. Germline lookup yields CDR1 MDHEN and CDR2 SYDVKM. This CDR3 contains 16 residues. Trimming removed 5 bases from V and 5 bases from J; junction bases left unmatched: 11. The CDR3 is CASSPPGTGVRETQYF. CDR3 DNA: TGTGCCAGCAGTCCTCCCGGGACAGGGGTTCGGGAGACCCAGTACTTC.

The rearrangement joins TRBV11-3 to TRBJ1-2, with D uncertain. Germline V gene data show CDR1 as SGHNT and CDR2 as YENEEA. V lost 1 base and J lost 6, with 9 bases in between. This CDR3 contains 13 residues. The CDR3 nucleotides read TGTGCCAGCAGCTTAGCGGCAAGGAATGGCTACACCTTC. Its protein is CASSLAARNGYTF.

The chain has TRBV28 and TRBJ1-3; D is unclear. Trimming stripped 5 bases from V and 7 bases from J, with 9 bases between. The length of the CDR3 is 12 residues. Looked up from germline, CDR1 is MDHEN and CDR2 is SYDVKM. The CDR3 is CASSTGRNTIYF. Written as DNA, the CDR3 is TGTGCCAGCAGTACCGGGCGGAACACCATATATTTT.

This clone came up a few times. The chain combines TRBV10-3 with TRBJ2-1; D not resolved. Trimming removed 7 bases from V and 1 base from J, with 14 bases in between. Germline V gives CDR1 ENHRY, CDR2 SYGVKD. This CDR3 region has 15 residues. CDR3 loop: CAITGSSFSYNEQFF. Here the CDR3 DNA reads TGTGCCATCACGGGCAGTTCGTTTTCCTACAATGAGCAGTTCTTC.

This clone was observed a few times. The chain is built from TRBV30 and TRBJ2-7; D gene ambiguous. This CDR3 has 14 amino acids. Trimming removed 3 bases at V and 3 bases at J, with 15 bases between. CDR1 GTSNPN and CDR2 SVGIG come from the germline V gene (reference sequence). CDR3 sequence: CAWREDGGGYEQYF. The CDR3 nucleotides are TGTGCCTGGAGGGAAGATGGTGGTGGCTACGAGCAGTACTTC.

CDR3 bases: TGTGCCAGCAGCGCCGGGACAGAGATTCACGAGCAGTACTTC. The encoded protein is CASSAGTEIHEQYF. The chain carries TRBV5-4 and TRBJ2-7; TRBD1 matches at 7 bases. This CDR3 has 14 residues. Germline V gene data show CDR1 as SGHNT and CDR2 as YYREEE (reference sequence). Trimming removed 4 bases from V and 5 bases from J; junction bases left unmatched: 9.

This clone was observed a few times. The rearrangement uses TRBV7-9 and TRBJ1-1; 7 nucleotides align to TRBD1. CDR3 length: 14 amino acids. V lost 4 bases, J lost 4 bases, and 6 bases stayed unmatched. Germline assignment: CDR1 SEHNR and CDR2 FQNEAQ (reference sequence). CDR3 DNA sequence: TGTGCCAGCAGCTACAGGGGCGCCAGCACTGAAGCTTTCTTT. Protein product: CASSYRGASTEAFF.

The V call is TRBV10-1, the J call TRBJ2-1, with TRBD2 matching 12 bases. Germline V gene lookup returns CDR1 WNHNN and CDR2 SYGVQD (reference sequence). Trimming at V came to 4 bases and at J to 14 bases, leaving 6 bases not matched to a gene. This CDR3 spans 13 amino acids. The CDR3 DNA sequence: TGCGCCAGCAGTGCGGGACTAGCGGGCGAGGAGTTCTTC. Protein product: CASSAGLAGEEFF.

Only a few counts were recorded for this clone. The chain employs TRBV7-2 and TRBJ2-4, with TRBD1 identical over 8 bases. Germline loops: CDR1 SGHTA, CDR2 FQGNSA. The trim removed 1 base at V and 5 bases at J, leaving 4 bases unmatched. The CDR3 runs 15 residues. The CDR3 region has the DNA TGTGCCAGCAGCTTAGTGTCCAGGGGGCAAAACATTCAGTACTTC. This codes for CASSLVSRGQNIQYF.

This chain connects TRBV6-5 to TRBJ2-7; 7 positions match TRBD1. The CDR3 covers 12 residues. From germline, CDR1 is MNHEY and CDR2 SVGAGI. J was trimmed by 12 bases and V by 8 bases; bases with no gene match: 13. DNA for the CDR3: TGTGCCAGCGGAACCACAGGGGAAGCGTGGTACTTC. Protein: CASGTTGEAWYF.

The chain has TRBV28 and TRBJ1-1, with D possibly TRBD1 on 6 matching bases. The germline V and J ends were trimmed by 10 bases and 2 bases, with 14 bases remaining between them. The CDR3 has 13 residues. Germline V CDR1 and CDR2: MDHEN, SYDVKM. The CDR3 loop reads CATTLDRNTEAFF. For the CDR3, the DNA is TGTGCCACCACACTGGACAGAAACACTGAAGCTTTCTTT.

The chain uses TRBV6-6 and TRBJ1-1, with no clear D. V was cut by 5 bases and J by 2 bases, with 0 bases left in between. The CDR3 covers 10 residues. Looked up from germline, CDR1 is MNHNY and CDR2 is SVGAGI (reference sequence). The CDR3 protein is CASSNTEAFF. The CDR3 DNA reads TGTGCCAGCAGTAACACTGAAGCTTTCTTT.

This clone was observed a few times. The rearrangement uses TRBV30 and TRBJ1-2; D possibly corresponds to TRBD1 (6 bases). V gave up 0 bases and J gave up 4 bases, with 12 bases separating them. This CDR3 has 14 amino acids. In germline, CDR1 is GTSNPN, CDR2 SVGIG (reference sequence). CDR3 sequence (DNA): TGTGCCTGGAGTGTACAGGGATCTCCCTATGGCTACACCTTC. It translates to CAWSVQGSPYGYTF.

The V gene is TRBV6-6, the J gene TRBJ1-5; no clear D. Trimming left V 5 bases short and J 5 bases short, with 10 bases between. Per the germline V gene, CDR1 is MNHNY and CDR2 is SVGAGI (reference sequence). The length of the CDR3 is 13 residues. The CDR3 protein is CASSATLDQPQHF. The DNA of the CDR3 is TGTGCCAGCAGTGCCACACTAGATCAGCCCCAGCATTTT.

This clone was detected only a few times. This same CDR3 is encoded by further DNA sequences in the sample. The J gene is TRBJ1-1, the V gene TRBV6-5, with 8 positions matching TRBD1. V was clipped by 4 bases and J by 8 bases; unmatched bases: 3. This CDR3 spans 12 amino acids. Germline lookup yields CDR1 MNHEY and CDR2 SVGAGI. In DNA form, the CDR3 reads TGTGCCAGCAGTTTCAGACAGGGGGAAGCTTTCTTT. This sequence encodes CASSFRQGEAFF.

The chain couples TRBV9 to TRBJ1-3; 8 nucleotides match TRBD1. The CDR3 spans 16 residues. Germline CDR1 and CDR2: SGDLS and YYNGEE. The V gene end was trimmed by 0 bases and the J gene end by 3 bases; junction bases not matched to a gene: 5. The CDR3 protein is CASSVAGQGLGNTIYF. CDR3 DNA sequence: TGTGCCAGCAGCGTAGCCGGACAGGGCCTTGGAAACACCATATATTTT. The complete variable domain, with remaining parts taken from reference TRBV9 and TRBJ1-3, reads DSGVTQTPKHLITATGQRVTLRCSPRSGDLSVYWYQQSLDQGLQFLIQYYNGEERAKGNILERFSAQQFPDLHSELNLSSLELGDSALYFCASSVAGQGLGNTIYFGEGSWLTVV.

V gene TRBV20-1 combines with J gene TRBJ1-2; D unclear. CDR3 length equals 11 residues. Trimming pared 6 bases from V and 5 bases from J, leaving 10 bases between. Germline V gene sequence: CDR1 DFQATT, CDR2 SNEGSKA (reference sequence). In nucleotides, the CDR3 is TGCAGTGCGAACACAGAGTATGGCTACACCTTC. It specifies CSANTEYGYTF.

This chain joins TRBV28 and TRBJ2-3, with D possibly called TRBD1 or TRBD2 (6 bases each). Trimming removed 6 bases from V and 4 bases from J, with 20 bases in between. The CDR3 runs to 16 residues. Germline lookup yields CDR1 MDHEN and CDR2 SYDVKM. CDR3 sequence (DNA): TGTGCCAGCAGATCGGGGGCCACCATCTCCGCAGATACGCAGTATTTT. Residues: CASRSGATISADTQYF.

The chain employs TRBV29-1 and TRBJ2-3, with D hard to call. V was trimmed by 1 base and J by 1 base, leaving 12 bases between them. The germline CDR1 and CDR2 sequences are SQVTM and ANQGSEA. The CDR3 spans 15 residues. This CDR3 is CSVEGVSRRTDTQYF. As DNA, the CDR3 is TGCAGCGTTGAAGGTGTCAGCCGCCGCACAGATACGCAGTATTTT.

The rearrangement uses TRBV25-1 and TRBJ2-7; unclear D gene. CDR3 size: 14 residues. Trimming shortened V by 4 bases and J by 4 bases, and 14 bases separated the two germline ends. Germline V lookup: CDR1 MGHDK, CDR2 SYGVNS. The CDR3 DNA is TGTGCCAGCAGTGCCATGCCCCCGGGTTACGAGCAGTACTTC. It is translated as CASSAMPPGYEQYF.

This clone has a handful of counts. This chain links TRBV20-1 with TRBJ2-3; the D gene could be TRBD1 or TRBD2 (5 bases each). V was trimmed by 5 bases and J by 8 bases, leaving 8 bases between them. Germline-derived CDR1 and CDR2 are DFQATT and SNEGSKA (reference sequence). There are 10 residues in the CDR3. The CDR3 DNA sequence: TGCAGTGCTGCCGGGGCTACGCAGTATTTT. It specifies CSAAGATQYF.

The CDR3 DNA follows: TGTGCTAGTACCGGGGGGATCACAGATACGCAGTATTTT. Translated, it gives CASTGGITDTQYF. The V call is TRBV12-5, the J call TRBJ2-3, with 7 bases matching TRBD2. V lost 8 bases and J lost 2; bases outside the gene matches: 4. Germline values: CDR1 LGHNT, CDR2 FRNRAP. This CDR3 has 13 residues.

In this sample, this clone turned up a few times. V is TRBV9 and J is TRBJ1-2; 10 bases are a match to TRBD1. V was pared by 3 bases and J by 2 bases, with 4 bases of the junction left unmatched. Germline V CDR1 and CDR2: SGDLS, YYNGEE. This CDR3 region has 15 residues. The CDR3 loop reads CASSARDRGNYGYTF. CDR3 sequence (DNA): TGTGCCAGCAGCGCCCGGGACAGGGGAAACTATGGCTACACCTTC.

The chain carries TRBV29-1 and TRBJ1-1, with no clear D. The V and J ends lost 7 bases and 8 bases respectively, with 14 bases between them. This CDR3 region has 11 residues. Germline CDR1 reads SQVTM; CDR2 reads ANQGSEA. The CDR3 loop reads CSAESLGEAFF. The CDR3 DNA sequence: TGCAGCGCCGAGTCGCTTGGGGAAGCTTTCTTT.

The V and J genes are TRBV7-9 and TRBJ1-2; D gene uncertain. CDR1 SEHNR and CDR2 FQNEAQ come from the germline V gene (reference sequence). V dropped 5 bases and J dropped 1 base, with 14 bases sitting between them. The CDR3 length is 15 residues. The CDR3 region has the DNA TGTGCCAGCAGCCCCCACAGTGGGTTTAACTATGGCTACACCTTC. It specifies CASSPHSGFNYGYTF.